This T cell receptor (beta chain) was identified in a study of blood T cell repertoires in COVID-19. Study context: Sources were T cells, B-cell-depleted T cells, or PBMCs; the material itself was cDNA or gDNA.

This CDR3 is 12 amino acids long. The V end lost 3 bases, the J end lost 4 bases, and 9 bases lay between the germline ends. The germline gives CDR1 SQVTM, CDR2 ANQGSEA. Data came from immunoSEQ multiplex PCR; TCRdb stores just in-frame clones and leaves some out. The sample has more than 140,000 clones; around 88% are singletons. The sample comprised peripheral blood. The genes are TRBV29-1 and TRBJ1-1; no clear D gene. This TCR was recovered from a woman aged 55-69 years with acute or convalescent COVID-19. CDR3 amino acids: CSVDEQSTEAFF. In DNA form, the CDR3 reads TGCAGCGTTGACGAACAGAGCACTGAAGCTTTCTTT.